These 18 T cell receptor beta chains originate from one sample sequenced in a study of post-analysis software for immune sequencing data. Study-level results: Patients used several TRBV segments, including TRBV5-6, TRBV5-1 and TRBV20-1, more often than controls.

Built from TCR beta cDNA, the libraries had unique molecular identifiers in them. TCRdb analysed the PCR reads with MiXCR anew, one entry per CDR3 protein. The data show approximately 250,000 distinct CDR3 sequences, about 40% seen once. No cognate antigen is known for these TCRs. The specimen was blood. Source of these receptors: a girl aged 10 to 17 with multiple sclerosis.

The genes are TRBV20-1 and TRBJ1-2; possibly TRBD1 for D (6 bases). The ends were cut back, 1 base at V and 7 bases at J, with 13 bases in the middle. The CDR3 has 13 amino acids. Per the germline V gene, CDR1 is DFQATT and CDR2 is SNEGSKA (reference sequence). For the CDR3, the DNA is TGCAGTGCTAGAGGGGGTGAGGGGGGTGGCTACACCTTC. Translated, it gives CSARGGEGGGYTF.

This clonotype has a count of ten or more. J is TRBJ2-1 and V is TRBV12-3 or TRBV12-4; 8 nucleotides agree with TRBD2. This CDR3 contains 14 residues. The ends lost 0 bases at V and 12 bases at J; junction bases unmatched: 7. The CDR3 sequence: CASSLAVGAGGQFF. The CDR3 DNA is TGTGCCAGCAGTTTAGCGGTGGGGGCGGGGGGGCAGTTCTTC.

A word on this clonotype: A much larger clone sits a single nucleotide away, making a read error possible. The rearrangement joins TRBV15 to TRBJ2-5; maybe TRBD1 (5 bases). Trimming pared 0 bases from V and 11 bases from J, leaving 13 bases between. CDR1 and CDR2 from the germline V gene are LNHNV and YYDKDF (reference sequence). The CDR3 spans 13 residues. The CDR3 sequence: CATSREWGNEQYF. The DNA of the CDR3 is TGTGCCACCAGCAGAGAGTGGGGCAATGAGCAGTACTTC.

V and J are TRBV5-1 and TRBJ2-3, with TRBD1 as a possible D gene (5 bases). Trimming pared 3 bases from V and 0 bases from J, leaving 11 bases between. The germline CDR1 and CDR2 sequences are SGHRS and YFSETQ. CDR3 length: 15 amino acids. CDR3 residues: CASSSGQTSTDTQYF. CDR3 nucleotide sequence: TGCGCCAGCAGCTCAGGACAAACTAGCACAGATACGCAGTATTTT.

In its sample, this clonotype was seen a few times. J is TRBJ2-2 and V is TRBV12-3 or TRBV12-4; 9 bases line up with TRBD2. The CDR3 sequence is 17 residues long. J lost 5 bases, V lost 6 bases, and 13 bases had no gene match. The DNA of the CDR3 is TGTGCCAGCAGCACCTTTGGCGGGGGGGCTCGGACCGGGGAGCTGTTTTTT. It encodes CASSTFGGGARTGELFF.

This chain uses TRBV4-2 with TRBJ2-4, with TRBD2 identical over 14 bases. V was clipped by 3 bases and J by 2 bases; unmatched bases: 6. CDR1 and CDR2 from the germline V gene are LGHNA and YNFKEQ. CDR3 length equals 18 residues. The CDR3 spells CASSQGTSGSGTKNIQYF. The CDR3 bases are TGTGCCAGCAGCCAGGGGACTAGCGGGAGCGGGACCAAAAACATTCAGTACTTC.

The sample holds many counts of this clonotype. V usage is TRBV6-5 and J usage is TRBJ2-3; D unresolved. CDR3 length equals 15 residues. Germline lookup yields CDR1 MNHEY and CDR2 SVGAGI. The V gene lost 2 bases and the J gene lost 0 bases, with 9 bases spanning the gap. Written as DNA, the CDR3 is TGTGCCAGCAGTTACAACACCCTTAGCACAGATACGCAGTATTTT. It specifies CASSYNTLSTDTQYF.

This clonotype was recorded at least ten times. CDR3 in amino acids: CASSQALASGGTDTQYF. The CDR3 DNA reads TGTGCCAGCAGCCAAGCCTTGGCTAGCGGGGGCACAGATACGCAGTATTTT. The chain has TRBV4-2 and TRBJ2-3, with 9 bases aligning to TRBD2. There are 17 residues in the CDR3. Germline CDR1 reads LGHNA; CDR2 reads YNFKEQ. The junction had 6 bases not matched to a gene; V was cut back by 1 base and J by 1 base.

This clonotype was seen at least ten times. The genes are TRBV14 and TRBJ2-5, with TRBD1 as a possible D gene (5 bases). Germline CDR1 SGHDN, CDR2 FVKESK. The germline V and J ends were trimmed by 0 bases and 3 bases, with 5 bases remaining between them. The CDR3 totals 13 residues. The CDR3 sequence: CASSQEGEETQYF. The CDR3, as DNA: TGTGCCAGCAGCCAAGAAGGGGAAGAGACCCAGTACTTC.

On this clonotype itself: One end of the junction varies from germline; a read error may be responsible. The J gene is TRBJ1-6, the V gene TRBV5-5, with TRBD1 matching over 7 bases. Germline V gives CDR1 SGHKS, CDR2 YYEKEE (reference sequence). The CDR3 runs 17 residues. The CDR3 loop reads CASSPGQASSYNPPLHF. DNA of the CDR3: TGTGCCAGCAGCCCCGGACAGGCAAGCTCCTATAATCCACCCCTCCACTTT.

This clonotype was recorded at least ten times. The CDR3 reads CASSTFGQMSNQPQHF. CDR3 DNA sequence: TGTGCCAGTAGTACCTTCGGACAGATGAGCAATCAGCCCCAGCATTTT. V usage is TRBV19 and J usage is TRBJ1-5, with D possibly TRBD1 on 6 matching bases. This CDR3 has 16 residues. V gave up 4 bases and J gave up 1 base, with 14 bases separating them. Germline V lookup: CDR1 LNHDA, CDR2 SQIVND (reference sequence).

This clonotype has a count of ten or more. The chain carries TRBV24-1 and TRBJ2-1; D is undetermined. The V and J ends lost 2 bases and 7 bases respectively, with 5 bases between them. The CDR3 has 12 residues. Germline V gives CDR1 KGHDR, CDR2 SFDVKD. This CDR3 is CATSDSENEQFF. CDR3 sequence (DNA): TGTGCCACCAGTGATTCGGAAAATGAGCAGTTCTTC.

Regarding this clonotype: A much larger clone is a single base away; this may be a read error. V usage is TRBV29-1 and J usage is TRBJ2-6; 10 nucleotides align to TRBD1. Looked up from germline, CDR1 is SQVTM and CDR2 is ANQGSEA. The CDR3 extends over 15 amino acids. The CDR3 DNA reads TGCAGCGTTGAGACAGGGGGCACTGGGGCCAACGTCCGGACTTTC. It encodes CSVETGGTGANVRTF. Using reference TRBV29-1 and TRBJ2-6 for the parts outside the CDR3, the full variable domain is SAVISQKPSRDICQRGTSLTIQCQVDSQVTMMFWYRQQPGQSLTLIATANQGSEATYESGFVIDKFPISRPNLTFSTLTVSNMSPEDSSIYLCSVETGGTGANVRTFGAGSRLTVL.

The chain carries TRBV20-1 and TRBJ1-1; no definite D call. This CDR3 comprises 11 residues. The germline gives CDR1 DFQATT, CDR2 SNEGSKA (reference sequence). V dropped 6 bases and J dropped 4 bases, with 9 bases sitting between them. Here the CDR3 DNA reads TGCAGTGCCACCGCTGTCACTGAAGCTTTCTTT. It codes for CSATAVTEAFF.

In its sample, this clonotype was seen a few times. One end of the junction fails to match germline, which may point to a read error. The chain recombines TRBV7-9 with TRBJ2-6; possibly TRBD1 for D (5 bases). The CDR3 is made up of 15 amino acids. Germline V gene data show CDR1 as SEHNR and CDR2 as FQNEAQ (reference sequence). The CDR3 DNA sequence: TGTGCCAGCAGCCCCCAGGGCGCTGGGGCCAACGTCCGGACTTTC. Protein: CASSPQGAGANVRTF.

Many counts were recorded for this clonotype. J is TRBJ2-3 and V is TRBV28; D gene ambiguous. V was trimmed by 10 bases and J by 4 bases, leaving 24 bases between them. CDR3 size: 16 residues. CDR1 is MDHEN, CDR2 SYDVKM, per germline. CDR3 bases: TGTGCCACCCGTTCAAGGTACCGGCGTACGGCAGATACGCAGTATTTT. Its translation is CATRSRYRRTADTQYF.

This clonotype appeared a few times. The chain couples TRBV18 to TRBJ2-1, with D possibly matching TRBD1 (5 bases). The CDR3 runs to 13 residues. The germline V gene has CDR1 KGHSH and CDR2 LQKENI. V was cut by 1 base and J by 7 bases, with 8 bases left in between. CDR3 nucleotide sequence: TGTGCCAGCTCACCACGGCAGGGTAATGAGCAGTTCTTC. Its translation: CASSPRQGNEQFF.

This clonotype was seen many times. The chain employs TRBV6-2 or TRBV6-3 and TRBJ1-2; the D is unclear. This CDR3 is 13 amino acids long. Germline CDR1 is MNHEY and CDR2 is SVGEGT. V dropped 7 bases and J dropped 6 bases, with 15 bases sitting between them. CDR3 sequence: CASTGSGLHGYTF. CDR3 in DNA: TGTGCCAGCACCGGATCCGGGCTCCATGGCTACACCTTC.